The 20 T cell receptor beta chains presented below share a single source sample, sequenced in a study of T cells in Graves' hyperthyroidism and ophthalmopathy. Amplification yielded TCR beta CDR3 regions, with RNA transcripts as the source. A first-round RT-PCR of the TCR CDR3 used the HTBI primer set. TCRdb reprocessed the multiplex PCR reads with MiXCR, giving one entry per CDR3 protein. Found here are 700,000 or so distinct CDR3 sequences, about a sixth of them singletons; the top ten hold under 9.5%. Sequencing was performed on blood. These receptors originate from a man younger than 35 with Graves' hyperthyroidism.

This clonotype was recorded at least ten times. The chain joins TRBV27 to TRBJ2-5; perhaps TRBD2 as D (6 bases). This CDR3 region has 13 residues. Deletions cut 3 bases from V and 5 bases from J, with 10 bases between. CDR1 is MNHEY, CDR2 SMNVEV, per germline (reference sequence). The CDR3 here is CASSFGSYETQYF. The CDR3 nucleotides are TGTGCCAGCAGTTTCGGGAGTTATGAGACCCAGTACTTC.

The V call is TRBV6-1, the J call TRBJ2-6, with D tentatively TRBD1 (5 bases). The CDR3 is 13 amino acids. V lost 11 bases and J lost 0, with 8 bases in between. The germline gives CDR1 MNHNS, CDR2 SASEGT. The CDR3 reads CAAGISGANVLTF. The CDR3 DNA reads as TGTGCCGCAGGGATCTCTGGGGCCAACGTCCTGACTTTC.

V gene TRBV14 combines with J gene TRBJ2-7, with D unclear. Germline-derived CDR1 and CDR2 are SGHDN and FVKESK. The CDR3 totals 16 residues. V shed 0 bases and J shed 0 bases, with 12 bases lying between them. In DNA form, the CDR3 reads TGTGCCAGCAGCCAAGATCCATGGACGGACTCCTACGAGCAGTACTTC. Its protein product is CASSQDPWTDSYEQYF. The whole variable domain, filled in from reference TRBV14 and TRBJ2-7, reads EAGVTQFPSHSVIEKGQTVTLRCDPISGHDNLYWYRRVMGKEIKFLLHFVKESKQDESGMPNNRFLAERTGGTYSTLKVQPAELEDSGVYFCASSQDPWTDSYEQYFGPGTRLTVT.

The CDR3 nucleotides read TGTGCCATCAGTGAGGGGACCCCAGCTGGGGCTGAAGCTTTCTTT. It yields the protein CAISEGTPAGAEAFF. The rearrangement joins TRBV10-3 to TRBJ1-1; D might be TRBD1 (5 bases). This CDR3 is built from 15 residues. The germline gives CDR1 ENHRY, CDR2 SYGVKD. Trimming shortened V by 2 bases and J by 6 bases, and 16 bases separated the two germline ends.

The chain combines TRBV28 with TRBJ1-1, with a possible D match to TRBD1 (6 bases). CDR1 and CDR2 (germline): MDHEN, SYDVKM. CDR3 size: 14 residues. V was clipped by 9 bases and J by 6 bases, with 20 bases between them. In DNA, the CDR3 is TGTGCCAGTCCACCACAGGGTCTAAATTCTGAAGCTTTCTTT. Residues: CASPPQGLNSEAFF.

The J gene is TRBJ2-7, the V gene TRBV29-1; 11 bases are shared with TRBD2. This CDR3 is 15 amino acids long. Trimming took 3 bases from V and 1 from J; bases not matched to a gene: 5. From germline, CDR1 is SQVTM and CDR2 ANQGSEA. The CDR3 DNA reads TGCAGCGTTGAGCCCCTAGCGGGAGGTTCCTACGAGCAGTACTTC. It yields the protein CSVEPLAGGSYEQYF.

J is TRBJ2-7 and V is TRBV2; D perhaps matches TRBD2 (5 bases). CDR3 length: 13 amino acids. Trimming took 5 bases from V and 4 from J, leaving 12 bases between them. Per germline, CDR1 SNHLY and CDR2 FYNNEI. CDR3 in DNA: TGTGCCAGCAGTTATTATAGCGAGTACGAGCAGTACTTC. It specifies CASSYYSEYEQYF.

The V gene is TRBV24-1, the J gene TRBJ2-2; D possibly uses TRBD1 or TRBD2 (6 bases each). Germline assignment: CDR1 KGHDR and CDR2 SFDVKD. CDR3 length: 17 residues. The V gene lost 2 bases and the J gene lost 5 bases, with 17 bases spanning the gap. Written as DNA, the CDR3 is TGTGCCACCAGTGATTCAACCCGGGGGCTTTGGACCGGGGAGCTGTTTTTT. Translating it yields CATSDSTRGLWTGELFF.

This clonotype has at least ten counts. The chain has TRBV13 and TRBJ2-7; 9 positions agree with TRBD2. The CDR3 runs 14 residues. CDR1 and CDR2 (germline): PRHDT, FYEKMQ (reference sequence). V lost 2 bases, J lost 3 bases, and 2 bases stayed unmatched. The CDR3 nucleotides are TGTGCCAGCAGCTTAAGAGCGGGAGGCTACGAGCAGTACTTC. As protein: CASSLRAGGYEQYF.

This clonotype has a count of ten or more. The CDR3, as DNA: TGTGCCAGCAGTTTAACAGGATCTAATGAAAAACTGTTTTTT. Protein: CASSLTGSNEKLFF. This chain links TRBV12-3 or TRBV12-4 with TRBJ1-4; D possibly corresponds to TRBD1 (5 bases). This CDR3 has 14 residues. The V and J ends lost 2 bases and 3 bases respectively, with 7 bases between them.

J is TRBJ2-1 and V is TRBV12-3 or TRBV12-4, with D perhaps TRBD1 or TRBD2 (6 bases each). Trimming left V 6 bases short and J 8 bases short, with 14 bases between. The CDR3 is made up of 13 amino acids. CDR3 coding DNA: TGTGCCAGCAGCGAGGGGGGAGAACATGAGCAGTTCTTC. This gives the protein CASSEGGEHEQFF.

This clonotype was recorded at least ten times. The CDR3: CASLGTYNEQFF. The CDR3 region has the DNA TGTGCCAGCTTGGGCACGTACAATGAGCAGTTCTTC. The rearrangement uses TRBV7-3 and TRBJ2-1; D gene unclear. V gave up 8 bases and J gave up 4 bases, with 9 bases separating them. The CDR3 loop spans 12 amino acids. Germline CDR1 SGHTA, CDR2 FQGTGA.

This clonotype was counted many times. The rearrangement uses TRBV29-1 and TRBJ1-2; maybe TRBD1 (6 bases). The V and J ends lost 4 bases and 4 bases respectively, with 10 bases between them. Germline V CDR1 and CDR2: SQVTM, ANQGSEA. The CDR3 consists of 12 residues. CDR3 nucleotides: TGCAGCGTTGGGGGAGGGGGCTATGGCTACACCTTC. Protein: CSVGGGGYGYTF.

Ten or more counts support this clonotype. The rearrangement links TRBV7-2 to TRBJ2-1, with TRBD2 matching 11 bases. The CDR3 is made up of 17 amino acids. In germline, CDR1 is SGHTA, CDR2 FQGNSA. Trimming took 5 bases from V and 0 from J; bases not matched to a gene: 6. For the CDR3, the DNA is TGTGCCAGCAGCCCCACTAGCGGGAGTCTCTCCTACAATGAGCAGTTCTTC. Encoded protein: CASSPTSGSLSYNEQFF.

The sample holds many counts of this clonotype. The chain joins TRBV2 to TRBJ2-7, with 7 bases aligning to TRBD1. V was pared by 4 bases and J by 2 bases, with 5 bases of the junction left unmatched. This CDR3 is built from 14 residues. The germline gives CDR1 SNHLY, CDR2 FYNNEI. The CDR3 DNA sequence: TGTGCCAGCAGTGGGACAGGATCCCCCTACGAGCAGTACTTC. Translation: CASSGTGSPYEQYF.

The table lists this clonotype with many counts. J is TRBJ2-7 and V is TRBV20-1, with TRBD2 identical over 12 bases. Per the germline V gene, CDR1 is DFQATT and CDR2 is SNEGSKA (reference sequence). The CDR3 extends over 14 amino acids. Germline trimming cut 6 bases from V and 4 bases from J; bases unmatched to any gene: 7. DNA for the CDR3: TGCAGTGCGAGACTAGCGGGAGAAGGGTACGAGCAGTACTTC. This translates into CSARLAGEGYEQYF.

This clonotype was seen more than once but under ten times. The chain joins TRBV6-2 or TRBV6-3 to TRBJ2-5; D unresolved. This CDR3 contains 12 residues. Germline V gene data show CDR1 as MNHEY and CDR2 as SVGEGT. Between the trimmed V and J ends, which lost 6 bases and 5 bases, there was a span of 10 bases. CDR3 loop: CASRKVEETQYF. The CDR3 DNA follows: TGTGCCAGCAGAAAGGTAGAGGAGACCCAGTACTTC.

This clonotype was detected ten times or more. The rearrangement joins TRBV6-1 to TRBJ2-2; D is tentatively TRBD1 or TRBD2 (5 bases each). CDR3 length: 14 residues. Looked up from germline, CDR1 is MNHNS and CDR2 is SASEGT. Trimming removed 6 bases at V and 2 bases at J, with 10 bases between. Here the CDR3 DNA reads TGTGCCAGCAGCCATGGGACCAACACCGGGGAGCTGTTTTTT. Amino acid sequence: CASSHGTNTGELFF.

This clonotype was seen more than once but under ten times. V gene TRBV19 combines with J gene TRBJ2-4, with D perhaps given as TRBD1 or TRBD2 (5 bases each). The V gene's germline CDR1 is LNHDA and CDR2 SQIVND (reference sequence). The CDR3 is 14 amino acids. The V gene lost 3 bases and the J gene lost 8 bases, with 14 bases spanning the gap. Here the CDR3 reads CASSINGDGDIQYF. Written as DNA, the CDR3 is TGTGCCAGTAGTATCAACGGGGACGGGGACATTCAGTACTTC.

This clonotype has only a few counts. The V call is TRBV5-1, the J call TRBJ2-7, with D perhaps matching TRBD1 or TRBD2 (5 bases each). The CDR3 covers 14 residues. Germline V gene sequence: CDR1 SGHRS, CDR2 YFSETQ. The V end was cut by 0 bases, the J end by 3 bases, with 10 bases between. CDR3 sequence reads: CASSLGWDGYEQYF. In nucleotides, the CDR3 is TGCGCCAGCAGCTTGGGTTGGGACGGCTACGAGCAGTACTTC.